These 4 T cell receptor beta chains were all obtained from the same sample, sequenced in a study of Ad26.COV2.S vaccination and SARS-CoV-2 variants. Profiling relied on immunoSEQ multiplex PCR, and the TCRdb table lists in-frame clones only, not all of them. Among about 400,000 clones, roughly 85% were seen once, and the ten largest hold approximately 7%. The sample's treatment: some 19 received Ad26.COV2.S at low or high dose, single or two shots; about 5 received placebo; per-sample allocation not given. The investigators took samples on day 63 after the first vaccine or placebo injection. The specimen was peripheral blood, collected in a trial of Ad26.COV2.S vaccine versus placebo. The receptors come from a person between 18 and 65 years old who received the Ad26.COV2.S COVID-19 vaccine or a placebo.

V gene TRBV6-5 combines with J gene TRBJ2-5; D is ambiguous. The V gene lost 6 bases and the J gene lost 4 bases, with 12 bases spanning the gap. The V gene's germline CDR1 is MNHEY and CDR2 SVGAGI. The CDR3 totals 13 residues. CDR3 region: CASSWVSGETQYF. CDR3 nucleotide sequence: TGTGCCAGCAGCTGGGTCTCGGGAGAGACCCAGTACTTC.

V gene TRBV9 combines with J gene TRBJ2-3, with D perhaps TRBD2 (5 bases). The germline V gene has CDR1 SGDLS and CDR2 YYNGEE. The length of the CDR3 is 15 residues. V shed 1 base and J shed 3 bases, with 12 bases lying between them. As DNA, the CDR3 is TGTGCCAGCAGCGTATTAGCGCATAAGACAGATACGCAGTATTTT. Translating gives CASSVLAHKTDTQYF.

The chain employs TRBV9 and TRBJ2-1; a possible D gene is TRBD1 (6 bases). CDR3 length: 14 residues. V lost 3 bases, J lost 2 bases, and 9 bases lay in between. Per germline, CDR1 SGDLS and CDR2 YYNGEE. CDR3 protein: CASSEPGAYNEQFF. The CDR3 bases are TGTGCCAGCAGCGAGCCAGGGGCCTACAATGAGCAGTTCTTC.

This clone occurred once. V usage is TRBV4-1 and J usage is TRBJ1-2; D call uncertain. Deletions cut 5 bases from V and 3 bases from J, with 10 bases between. The CDR3 consists of 13 residues. Germline V gene lookup returns CDR1 MGHRA and CDR2 YSYEKL. DNA for the CDR3: TGCGCCAGCAGCGACCGGGATCACTATGGCTACACCTTC. It encodes CASSDRDHYGYTF.